What follows is one TCR beta chain and its context. The target antigen is unknown. Researchers isolated CD4+ T cells once roughly ten days of culture had elapsed. At days 3 and 7, half of the medium was exchanged for IL-2 medium. The sample is drawn from a study of vaccination effects on CD4 cells after COVID-19. Overall study context: CD4+ T cells specific for antigen were expanded with viral peptide pools by the ViraFEST assay before sequencing. Vaccination of participants consisted of two doses of either the BNT162b2 or mRNA-1273 vaccine. Notes on the study in general: Clones induced by infection and by vaccine showed marked clonal contraction late after vaccination.

The length of the CDR3 is 12 residues. CDR1 and CDR2 (germline): SGHTA, FQGNSA. Trimming cost V 4 bases and J 5 bases, with 8 bases left between them. Here immunoSEQ multiplex PCR was the method, and the copy in TCRdb shows in-frame clones only, minus some. Seen here are 70,000 or so clones, 77% observed once, and the top ten hold around 2.1%. The sequencing here drew on CD4+ T cells from PBMCs cultured without peptide, taken before COVID-19 vaccination. The chain is built from TRBV7-2 and TRBJ2-5; D remains unclear. The clonotype originates from a human donor who received a COVID-19 vaccine. Here the CDR3 reads CASSSTLETQYF. The CDR3 region has the DNA TGTGCCAGCAGCTCAACCCTGGAGACCCAGTACTTC.